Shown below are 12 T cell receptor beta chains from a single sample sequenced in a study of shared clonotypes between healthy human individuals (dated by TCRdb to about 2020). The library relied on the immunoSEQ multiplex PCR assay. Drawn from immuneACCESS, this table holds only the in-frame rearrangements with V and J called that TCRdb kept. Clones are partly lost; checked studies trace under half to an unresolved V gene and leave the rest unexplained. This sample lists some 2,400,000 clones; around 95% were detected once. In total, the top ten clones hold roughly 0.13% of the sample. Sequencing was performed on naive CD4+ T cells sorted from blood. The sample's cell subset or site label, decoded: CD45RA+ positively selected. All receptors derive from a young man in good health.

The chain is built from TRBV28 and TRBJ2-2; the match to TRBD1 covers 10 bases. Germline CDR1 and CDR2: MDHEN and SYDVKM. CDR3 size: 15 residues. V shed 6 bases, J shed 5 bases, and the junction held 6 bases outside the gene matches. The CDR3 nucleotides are TGTGCCAGCAGGGGACAGGGGCCTGGGACCGGGGAGCTGTTTTTT. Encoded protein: CASRGQGPGTGELFF.

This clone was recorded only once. The CDR3 region is CASSLSGQGHTEAFF. The CDR3 region has the DNA TGTGCCAGCAGCCTTTCCGGACAGGGACACACTGAAGCTTTCTTT. The V and J genes are TRBV7-9 and TRBJ1-1, with TRBD1 matching 8 bases. Trimming at V came to 5 bases and at J to 3 bases, leaving 8 bases not matched to a gene. The germline V gene encodes CDR1 SEHNR and CDR2 FQNEAQ (reference sequence). The CDR3 covers 15 residues. The full variable domain, with the rest looked up from reference TRBV7-9 and TRBJ1-1, is DTGVSQNPRHKITKRGQNVTFRCDPISEHNRLYWYRQTLGQGPEFLTYFQNEAQLEKSRLLSDRFSAERPKGSFSTLEIQRTEQGDSAMYLCASSLSGQGHTEAFFGQGTRLTVV.

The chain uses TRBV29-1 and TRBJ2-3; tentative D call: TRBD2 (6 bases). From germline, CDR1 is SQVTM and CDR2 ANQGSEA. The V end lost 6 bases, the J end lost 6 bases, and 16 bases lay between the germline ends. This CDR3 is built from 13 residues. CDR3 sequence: CSVAGFGGDTQYF. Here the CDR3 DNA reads TGCAGCGTGGCTGGCTTTGGGGGGGATACGCAGTATTTT.

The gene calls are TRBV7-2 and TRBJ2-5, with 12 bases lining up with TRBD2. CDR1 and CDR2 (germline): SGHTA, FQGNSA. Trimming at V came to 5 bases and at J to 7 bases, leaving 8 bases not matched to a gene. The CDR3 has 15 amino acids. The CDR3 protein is CASSRTSGAMSTQYF. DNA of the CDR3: TGTGCCAGCAGCAGGACTAGCGGGGCAATGTCGACCCAGTACTTC.

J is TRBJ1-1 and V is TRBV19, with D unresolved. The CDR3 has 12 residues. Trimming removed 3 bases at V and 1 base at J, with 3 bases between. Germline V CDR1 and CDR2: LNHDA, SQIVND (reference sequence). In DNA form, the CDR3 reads TGTGCCAGTAGTATCTGGAACACTGAAGCTTTCTTT. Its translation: CASSIWNTEAFF. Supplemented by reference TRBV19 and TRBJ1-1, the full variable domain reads DGGITQSPKYLFRKEGQNVTLSCEQNLNHDAMYWYRQDPGQGLRLIYYSQIVNDFQKGDIAEGYSVSREKKESFPLTVTSAQKNPTAFYLCASSIWNTEAFFGQGTRLTVV.

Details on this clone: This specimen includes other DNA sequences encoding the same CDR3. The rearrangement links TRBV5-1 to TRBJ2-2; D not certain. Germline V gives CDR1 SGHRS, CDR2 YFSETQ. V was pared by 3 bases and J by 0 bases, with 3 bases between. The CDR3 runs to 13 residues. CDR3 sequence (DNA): TGCGCCAGCAGCTACCCGAACACCGGGGAGCTGTTTTTT. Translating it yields CASSYPNTGELFF.

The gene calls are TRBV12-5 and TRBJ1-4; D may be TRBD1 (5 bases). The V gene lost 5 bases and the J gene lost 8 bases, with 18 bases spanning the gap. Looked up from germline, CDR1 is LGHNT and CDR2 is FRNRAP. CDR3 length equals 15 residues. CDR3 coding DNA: TGTGCTAGTGGTCACTCGGGCAGGCGGGGCGAAAAACTGTTTTTT. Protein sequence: CASGHSGRRGEKLFF.

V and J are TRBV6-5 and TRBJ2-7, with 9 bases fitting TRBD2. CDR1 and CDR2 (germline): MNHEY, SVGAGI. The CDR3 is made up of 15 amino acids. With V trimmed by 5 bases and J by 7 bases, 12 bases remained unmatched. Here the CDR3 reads CASSPTLAGTGEQYF. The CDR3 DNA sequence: TGTGCCAGCAGTCCCACGCTAGCGGGAACGGGGGAGCAGTACTTC.

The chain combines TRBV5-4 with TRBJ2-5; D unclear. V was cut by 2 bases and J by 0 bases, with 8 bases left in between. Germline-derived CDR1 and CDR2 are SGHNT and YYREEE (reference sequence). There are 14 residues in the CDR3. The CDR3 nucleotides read TGTGCCAGCAGCTTTATCGGAAACCAAGAGACCCAGTACTTC. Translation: CASSFIGNQETQYF.

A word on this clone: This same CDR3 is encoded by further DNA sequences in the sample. The CDR3 spells CASSYEGRNTEAFF. DNA for the CDR3: TGTGCCAGCAGTTACGAGGGACGAAACACTGAAGCTTTCTTT. The rearrangement links TRBV6-6 to TRBJ1-1, with D possibly TRBD1 on 5 matching bases. V was trimmed by 2 bases and J by 2 bases, leaving 9 bases between them. CDR3 size: 14 residues. Germline V gene lookup returns CDR1 MNHNY and CDR2 SVGAGI (reference sequence).

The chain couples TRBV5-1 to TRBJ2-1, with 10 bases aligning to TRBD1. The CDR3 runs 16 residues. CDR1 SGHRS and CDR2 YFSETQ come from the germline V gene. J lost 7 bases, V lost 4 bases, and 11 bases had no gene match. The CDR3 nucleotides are TGCGCCAGCAGCAACACCGGGACAGGGGTTGTAAATGAGCAGTTCTTC. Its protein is CASSNTGTGVVNEQFF.

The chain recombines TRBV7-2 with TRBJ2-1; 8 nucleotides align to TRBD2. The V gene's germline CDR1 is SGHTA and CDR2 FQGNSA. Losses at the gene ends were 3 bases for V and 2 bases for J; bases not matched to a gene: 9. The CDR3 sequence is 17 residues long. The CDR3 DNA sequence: TGTGCCAGCAGCTTTAGCGGGACCCCCCTCGCCTACAATGAGCAGTTCTTC. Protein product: CASSFSGTPLAYNEQFF. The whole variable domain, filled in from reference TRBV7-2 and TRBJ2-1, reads GAGVSQSPSNKVTEKGKDVELRCDPISGHTALYWYRQSLGQGLEFLIYFQGNSAPDKSGLPSDRFSAERTGGSVSTLTIQRTQQEDSAVYLCASSFSGTPLAYNEQFFGPGTRLTVL.